One sample yielded the 27 T cell receptor beta chains listed below, sequenced in a study of blood T cell repertoires in COVID-19. Some clones are missing from TCRdb's copy, which holds only in-frame ones; the method was immunoSEQ multiplex PCR. The sample holds 200,000 to 300,000 clones; about nine tenths are singletons and the top ten take approximately 2.4%. The sequencing sample was made of PBMCs or T cells enriched from blood (not recorded which). These receptors came from a woman aged 18-30 years who had recovered from COVID-19.

This chain links TRBV6-1 with TRBJ1-1; unclear D gene. This CDR3 spans 17 amino acids. Trimming stripped 3 bases from V and 1 base from J, with 18 bases between. CDR1 and CDR2 (germline): MNHNS, SASEGT. The CDR3: CASSDPLGARSNTEAFF. CDR3 coding DNA: TGTGCCAGCAGTGATCCACTGGGAGCTAGATCGAACACTGAAGCTTTCTTT.

This chain connects TRBV6-5 to TRBJ2-5; 8 bases are shared with TRBD2. The J call may be incorrect, as the DNA end agrees better with TRBJ2-7. Germline V lookup: CDR1 MNHEY, CDR2 SVGAGI. The CDR3 sequence is 15 residues long. The CDR3 spells CASSRPGTSSYEQYF. The CDR3 DNA reads as TGTGCCAGCAGCCGGCCGGGGACTAGCTCCTACGAGCAGTACTTC.

V is TRBV7-9 and J is TRBJ1-1; D is uncertain. V shed 5 bases and J shed 0 bases, with 13 bases lying between them. The CDR3 is made up of 15 amino acids. Germline-derived CDR1 and CDR2 are SEHNR and FQNEAQ (reference sequence). CDR3 residues: CASSQSLGMNTEAFF. The CDR3 bases are TGTGCCAGCAGCCAGAGCCTCGGGATGAACACTGAAGCTTTCTTT.

This clone turned up a few times. The chain's CDR3 is CASSPDSNSPLHF. The CDR3 bases are TGTGCCAGCAGTCCGGACAGTAATTCACCCCTCCACTTT. The J gene is TRBJ1-6, the V gene TRBV28; weak D call: TRBD1 (6 bases). Trimming removed 5 bases from V and 6 bases from J, with 8 bases in between. The CDR3 sequence is 13 residues long. Germline V gene sequence: CDR1 MDHEN, CDR2 SYDVKM. Together with reference TRBV28 and TRBJ1-6, the CDR3 gives the full variable domain: DVKVTQSSRYLVKRTGEKVFLECVQDMDHENMFWYRQDPGLGLRLIYFSYDVKMKEKGDIPEGYSVSREKKERFSLILESASTNQTSMYLCASSPDSNSPLHFGNGTRLTVT.

This chain uses TRBV30 with TRBJ1-5; perhaps TRBD1 as D (6 bases). Trimming took 0 bases from V and 4 from J, leaving 10 bases between them. Germline-derived CDR1 and CDR2 are GTSNPN and SVGIG (reference sequence). CDR3 length: 14 amino acids. CDR3 sequence: CAWSVRRGNQPQHF. CDR3 bases: TGTGCCTGGAGTGTAAGAAGGGGGAATCAGCCCCAGCATTTT.

In DNA form, the CDR3 reads TGTGCCAGCAGCTTTGGACAGCGGACTGGAAACACCATATATTTT. It encodes CASSFGQRTGNTIYF. The chain is built from TRBV7-2 and TRBJ1-3; D may be TRBD1 (6 bases). Trimming left V 3 bases short and J 2 bases short, with 11 bases between. The germline V gene encodes CDR1 SGHTA and CDR2 FQGNSA. This CDR3 contains 15 residues.

The chain employs TRBV6-5 and TRBJ2-2, with TRBD2 identical over 9 bases. From germline, CDR1 is MNHEY and CDR2 SVGAGI. V lost 4 bases, J lost 1 base, and 1 base stayed unmatched. CDR3 length: 15 residues. CDR3 amino acids: CASSLLAGNTGELFF. The CDR3 coding sequence is TGTGCCAGCAGTTTACTAGCGGGGAACACCGGGGAGCTGTTTTTT.

The chain recombines TRBV5-5 with TRBJ1-2, with TRBD1 as a possible D gene (5 bases). Germline assignment: CDR1 SGHKS and CDR2 YYEKEE (reference sequence). V gave up 0 bases and J gave up 6 bases, with 15 bases separating them. The CDR3 runs to 15 residues. CDR3: CASSLADIGGDGYTF. CDR3 nucleotides: TGTGCCAGCAGCTTGGCCGATATCGGGGGTGATGGCTACACCTTC.

This clone was seen a single time. The chain uses TRBV6-5 and TRBJ2-2; 7 bases map to TRBD2. The CDR3 totals 15 residues. The V gene's germline CDR1 is MNHEY and CDR2 SVGAGI. V lost 6 bases to trimming and J lost 6 bases; unmatched junction nucleotides: 10. CDR3 in amino acids: CASSLGLVMPGELFF. The CDR3 DNA is TGTGCCAGCAGCCTCGGACTAGTTATGCCCGGGGAGCTGTTTTTT.

The chain couples TRBV27 to TRBJ1-6; D is ambiguous. Trimming took off 2 bases at V and 7 bases at J, with 6 bases between the two ends. CDR3 length: 13 residues. Germline V gene sequence: CDR1 MNHEY, CDR2 SMNVEV (reference sequence). CDR3 nucleotide sequence: TGTGCCAGCAGTTTACTCGGGAATTCACCCCTCCACTTT. Translation gives CASSLLGNSPLHF.

The CDR3 loop reads CASSLPLNGYHEQFF. The CDR3 coding sequence is TGTGCCAGCAGCTTACCCCTGAACGGTTATCATGAGCAGTTCTTC. This chain links TRBV7-2 with TRBJ2-1; D not resolved. V was trimmed by 2 bases and J by 8 bases, leaving 16 bases between them. The CDR3 covers 15 residues. Germline CDR1 is SGHTA and CDR2 is FQGNSA.

This clone appeared a few times. V gene TRBV10-3 combines with J gene TRBJ2-3, with D maybe TRBD2 (5 bases). Germline CDR1 ENHRY, CDR2 SYGVKD. The CDR3 is 15 residues long. Trimming took 4 bases from V and 3 from J, leaving 14 bases between them. The CDR3 bases are TGTGCCATCAGTGGGGTGAAGGGAGTAACAGATACGCAGTATTTT. It specifies CAISGVKGVTDTQYF.

The rearrangement joins TRBV7-3 to TRBJ2-6, with 9 bases fitting TRBD1. The CDR3 has 17 amino acids. CDR1 SGHTA and CDR2 FQGTGA come from the germline V gene. V lost 5 bases to trimming and J lost 0 bases; unmatched junction nucleotides: 5. This chain's CDR3 is CASSTTGGSSGANVLTF. The CDR3 nucleotides are TGTGCCAGCAGCACGACAGGGGGTTCCTCTGGGGCCAACGTCCTGACTTTC.

The chain joins TRBV6-2 or TRBV6-3 to TRBJ2-3, with D tentatively TRBD2 (6 bases). The CDR3 is 13 amino acids. Germline-derived CDR1 and CDR2 are MNHEY and SVGEGT. Between the trimmed V and J ends, which lost 5 bases and 9 bases, there was a span of 15 bases. For the CDR3, the DNA is TGTGCCAGCAGTACGACCGGGACTTTGACGCAGTATTTT. Protein sequence: CASSTTGTLTQYF.

This clone was seen a handful of times. This rearrangement joins TRBV30 to TRBJ2-1; 15 positions match TRBD2. After removal of 0 bases from V and 7 bases from J, the junction contained 4 bases not matched to a gene. Germline V CDR1 and CDR2: GTSNPN, SVGIG (reference sequence). CDR3 length: 16 amino acids. The CDR3 sequence is CAWSVQGTSGRNEQFF. The CDR3 coding sequence is TGTGCCTGGAGTGTGCAGGGGACTAGCGGGAGGAATGAGCAGTTCTTC. The whole variable domain, filled in from reference TRBV30 and TRBJ2-1, reads SQTIHQWPATLVQPVGSPLSLECTVEGTSNPNLYWYRQAAGRGLQLLFYSVGIGQISSEVPQNLSASRPQDRQFILSSKKLLLSDSGFYLCAWSVQGTSGRNEQFFGPGTRLTVL.

The V and J genes are TRBV29-1 and TRBJ2-3; a possible D gene is TRBD2 (5 bases). Germline assignment: CDR1 SQVTM and CDR2 ANQGSEA. The V end lost 2 bases, the J end lost 2 bases, and 11 bases lay between the germline ends. This CDR3 region has 14 residues. The CDR3 protein is CSVERETHTDTQYF. The CDR3 nucleotides read TGCAGCGTTGAAAGGGAGACTCACACAGATACGCAGTATTTT.

The gene calls are TRBV2 and TRBJ1-5; TRBD1 matches 10 bases. The germline V gene encodes CDR1 SNHLY and CDR2 FYNNEI. Trimming removed 8 bases from V and 6 bases from J; junction bases left unmatched: 10. This CDR3 region has 15 residues. This CDR3 is CASGRTGGPGQPQHF. For the CDR3, the DNA is TGTGCCAGCGGAAGGACAGGGGGGCCCGGTCAGCCCCAGCATTTT.

The rearrangement links TRBV5-8 to TRBJ1-3; D ambiguous. Trimming left V 1 base short and J 0 bases short, with 14 bases between. The V gene's germline CDR1 is SGHTS and CDR2 YDEGEE. The CDR3 has 17 amino acids. The CDR3 bases are TGTGCCAGCAGCTTGTTTTCAGGTCTGGGCTCTGGAAACACCATATATTTT. This sequence encodes CASSLFSGLGSGNTIYF.

The rearrangement uses TRBV29-1 and TRBJ2-1, with TRBD2 matching 9 bases. This CDR3 comprises 14 residues. After removal of 3 bases from V and 7 bases from J, the junction contained 7 bases not matched to a gene. CDR1 is SQVTM, CDR2 ANQGSEA, per germline. This CDR3 reads CSVEGGGAVNEQFF. In DNA, the CDR3 is TGCAGCGTTGAGGGCGGGGGGGCCGTTAATGAGCAGTTCTTC.

V and J are TRBV2 and TRBJ2-7; possible D gene TRBD2, 6 bases. Per germline, CDR1 SNHLY and CDR2 FYNNEI. With 5 bases removed from V and 5 bases from J, the gap between germline ends came to 13 bases. The CDR3 extends over 13 amino acids. The CDR3 sequence is CASSRRGEHEQYF. CDR3 DNA sequence: TGTGCCAGCAGTCGGAGGGGCGAACACGAGCAGTACTTC.

This chain links TRBV19 with TRBJ1-3; tentatively, D is TRBD1 (6 bases). Germline V lookup: CDR1 LNHDA, CDR2 SQIVND (reference sequence). CDR3 length: 16 amino acids. Trimming cost V 5 bases and J 0 bases, with 14 bases left between them. The CDR3 nucleotides are TGTGCCAGTAGTCCTGGACAGCACCGCTCTGGAAACACCATATATTTT. It codes for CASSPGQHRSGNTIYF. Supplemented by reference TRBV19 and TRBJ1-3, the full variable domain reads DGGITQSPKYLFRKEGQNVTLSCEQNLNHDAMYWYRQDPGQGLRLIYYSQIVNDFQKGDIAEGYSVSREKKESFPLTVTSAQKNPTAFYLCASSPGQHRSGNTIYFGEGSWLTVV.

V usage is TRBV2 and J usage is TRBJ2-1, with 10 nucleotides matching TRBD1. CDR3 length equals 14 residues. V dropped 6 bases and J dropped 2; count of bases not matched to a gene: 1. Germline lookup yields CDR1 SNHLY and CDR2 FYNNEI. This chain's CDR3 is CASRGQGTYNEQFF. The CDR3 region has the DNA TGTGCCAGCAGGGGACAGGGGACCTACAATGAGCAGTTCTTC.

This rearrangement joins TRBV7-2 to TRBJ2-2; D is undetermined. This CDR3 is built from 16 residues. V was cut by 2 bases and J by 2 bases, with 12 bases left in between. The germline CDR1 and CDR2 sequences are SGHTA and FQGNSA. The CDR3 here is CASSLSPAGNTGELFF. CDR3 nucleotides: TGTGCCAGCAGCTTATCTCCCGCAGGCAACACCGGGGAGCTGTTTTTT.

J is TRBJ1-5 and V is TRBV3-1 (or the pseudogene TRBV3-2), with D unclear. The CDR3 consists of 14 residues. The germline V and J ends were trimmed by 1 base and 7 bases, with 11 bases remaining between them. CDR1 is LGHDT, CDR2 YNNKEL, per germline (reference sequence). CDR3 sequence reads: CASSQGSNWQPQHF. CDR3 bases: TGTGCCAGCAGCCAAGGTTCTAATTGGCAGCCCCAGCATTTT.

Of note for this clone: Additional DNA sequences in this sample encode the identical CDR3. The chain is built from TRBV27 and TRBJ2-1; 16 bases are a match to TRBD2. The V gene's germline CDR1 is MNHEY and CDR2 SMNVEV (reference sequence). The CDR3 contains 18 residues. V was clipped by 7 bases and J by 2 bases; unmatched bases: 8. This CDR3 reads CASTSGTSGRATYNEQFF. CDR3 bases: TGTGCCAGCACGTCCGGGACTAGCGGGAGGGCGACCTACAATGAGCAGTTCTTC.

The chain joins TRBV11-3 to TRBJ1-4, with no clear D. CDR3 length: 16 amino acids. Per the germline V gene, CDR1 is SGHNT and CDR2 is YENEEA. V gave up 5 bases and J gave up 0 bases, with 13 bases separating them. The CDR3 bases are TGTGCCAGCAGCCCTCAGCCCACTACAACTAATGAAAAACTGTTTTTT. Residues: CASSPQPTTTNEKLFF.

As DNA, the CDR3 is TGTGCTAGTGGTTTGGGGTCTCGACAATTCCCTAATTCACCCCTCCACTTT. This encodes CASGLGSRQFPNSPLHF. V gene TRBV12-5 combines with J gene TRBJ1-6; D is unclear. The length of the CDR3 is 17 residues. Trimming left V 1 base short and J 6 bases short, with 16 bases between. Germline V gene sequence: CDR1 LGHNT, CDR2 FRNRAP.